These 14 T cell receptor beta chains originate from one sample sequenced in a study of metastatic and nonmetastatic thyroid tumors (dated by TCRdb to about 2020). No treatment had been received by any patient before thyroid surgery. To prepare the library, PCR was applied. Sequenced on an Illumina HiSeq 4000. The public reads were reprocessed in TCRdb via fastp at Q25 and MiXCR, keeping in-frame beta chains. The sample profile shows around 53,000 clones; roughly a sixth of them were found once. The ten most abundant clones make up 2.5% to 3.5% of the sample. Material: blood. These receptors came from a female donor with papillary thyroid cancer or a benign thyroid nodule (not recorded which). Some clones in this sample may be carry-over from other donors' samples.

The rearrangement joins TRBV19 to TRBJ1-1, with D hard to call. V lost 8 bases and J lost 1, with 17 bases in between. The germline CDR1 and CDR2 sequences are LNHDA and SQIVND (reference sequence). The CDR3 has 15 residues. The CDR3 protein is CASRFSEGGNTEAFF. In nucleotides, the CDR3 is TGTGCCAGTCGTTTTTCGGAGGGAGGGAACACTGAAGCTTTCTTT.

At least ten counts were recorded for this clone. The chain employs TRBV6-6 and TRBJ1-4, with 7 bases matching TRBD1. The CDR3 totals 19 residues. After removal of 6 bases from V and 3 bases from J, the junction contained 19 bases not matched to a gene. Germline CDR1 and CDR2: MNHNY and SVGAGI (reference sequence). The CDR3 DNA sequence: TGTGCCAGCAGCCACTTAACCGGGACAGAAACTTTAGCTAATGAAAAACTGTTTTTT. This codes for CASSHLTGTETLANEKLFF.

The CDR3 loop reads CAWRPGLAGVRQETQYF. The CDR3 DNA follows: TGTGCCTGGAGGCCGGGACTAGCGGGAGTAAGGCAAGAGACCCAGTACTTC. The rearrangement joins TRBV30 to TRBJ2-5, with 14 bases matching TRBD2. Germline CDR1 is GTSNPN and CDR2 is SVGIG (reference sequence). The CDR3 totals 17 residues. V shed 3 bases and J 2 bases; nucleotides not matched to a gene: 8.

This clone was counted between two and nine times. The chain recombines TRBV24-1 with TRBJ1-2; tentatively, D is TRBD1 (5 bases). CDR3 length equals 13 residues. CDR1 is KGHDR, CDR2 SFDVKD, per germline. Trimming shortened V by 12 bases and J by 8 bases, and 21 bases separated the two germline ends. This CDR3 reads CASLDSGISGYTF. CDR3 DNA sequence: TGTGCCTCCCTCGACAGCGGCATAAGCGGCTACACCTTC.

The chain combines TRBV20-1 with TRBJ2-7; 9 positions match TRBD2. The trim removed 1 base at V and 3 bases at J, leaving 25 bases unmatched. Germline values: CDR1 DFQATT, CDR2 SNEGSKA (reference sequence). The CDR3 loop spans 21 amino acids. CDR3 amino acids: CSARVSPLAGGPYLKVYEQYF. The CDR3 DNA is TGCAGTGCTAGAGTGAGCCCCCTGGCGGGAGGGCCTTATCTTAAGGTCTACGAGCAGTACTTC.

This clone was seen at least ten times. This chain connects TRBV20-1 to TRBJ1-2; TRBD1 is a possible D gene (6 bases). In germline, CDR1 is DFQATT, CDR2 SNEGSKA (reference sequence). Deletions cut 4 bases from V and 0 bases from J, with 12 bases between. This CDR3 contains 14 residues. The chain's CDR3 is CSANRQAPNYGYTF. The DNA for the CDR3 is TGCAGTGCTAATAGACAGGCACCTAACTATGGCTACACCTTC.

The chain carries TRBV6-1 and TRBJ2-3; D is unresolved. This CDR3 has 16 residues. CDR1 MNHNS and CDR2 SASEGT come from the germline V gene. V was cut by 6 bases and J by 3 bases, with 19 bases left in between. The CDR3 sequence: CASRTHTKVWTDTQYF. CDR3 bases: TGTGCCAGCAGAACTCACACGAAGGTCTGGACAGATACGCAGTATTTT.

A remark on this clone: The junction departs from germline at one end; a sequencing error may be responsible. The gene calls are TRBV6-2 or TRBV6-3 and TRBJ2-5; D is unresolved. CDR3 size: 16 residues. Per the germline V gene, CDR1 is MNHEY and CDR2 is SVGEGT. CDR3 bases: TGTGCCAGCATTTACTCGGCGTGTATCCCTCAAGAGACCCAGTACTTC. Protein: CASIYSACIPQETQYF.

With respect to this clone: It may be a read error: a sequence one base away is much more abundant. V and J are TRBV18 and TRBJ2-4, with a weak D call TRBD2 (7 bases). The CDR3 loop spans 16 amino acids. Per the germline V gene, CDR1 is KGHSH and CDR2 is LQKENI. The DNA for the CDR3 is TGTGCCAGCTCACCCGCGGGGGCAGGGACAAAAAAAATTCAGTACTTC. Translation: CASSPAGAGTKKIQYF.

This clone appeared many times. The chain is built from TRBV7-9 and TRBJ1-4; 8 nucleotides agree with TRBD1. CDR1 is SEHNR, CDR2 FQNEAQ, per germline (reference sequence). This CDR3 contains 16 residues. V lost 5 bases and J lost 0; bases outside the gene matches: 5. The CDR3 sequence: CASSGDRTATNEKLFF. In DNA form, the CDR3 reads TGTGCCAGCAGCGGGGACAGGACTGCAACTAATGAAAAACTGTTTTTT.

This clone is medium-sized. J is TRBJ2-7 and V is TRBV12-3 or TRBV12-4; 8 nucleotides agree with TRBD1. The V gene end was trimmed by 5 bases and the J gene end by 3 bases; junction bases not matched to a gene: 6. This CDR3 is 14 amino acids long. The CDR3 sequence: CASSTAGTGYEQYF. The CDR3 bases are TGTGCCAGCAGTACGGCCGGGACAGGCTACGAGCAGTACTTC.

This clone was recorded at least ten times. The CDR3 sequence: CASSSPSLRVPQHF. The DNA of the CDR3 is TGTGCCAGCAGTTCCCCCAGTCTTAGAGTACCCCAGCATTTT. The rearrangement joins TRBV28 to TRBJ1-5; D unclear. Germline V CDR1 and CDR2: MDHEN, SYDVKM. V gave up 4 bases and J gave up 10 bases, with 17 bases separating them. The CDR3 loop spans 14 amino acids.

This clone was found many times. In nucleotides, the CDR3 is TGTGCCAGCTCACCACCTTACGGTAGCGGGAGGGGCCCAGATACGCAGTATTTT. Translating it yields CASSPPYGSGRGPDTQYF. V gene TRBV18 combines with J gene TRBJ2-3; 11 nucleotides match TRBD2. This CDR3 spans 18 amino acids. Per germline, CDR1 KGHSH and CDR2 LQKENI. J lost 4 bases, V lost 0 bases, and 9 bases had no gene match.

This clone was recorded at least ten times. The rearrangement uses TRBV27 and TRBJ2-3, with D maybe TRBD2 (5 bases). Germline values: CDR1 MNHEY, CDR2 SMNVEV (reference sequence). V gave up 0 bases and J gave up 2 bases, with 9 bases separating them. The CDR3 covers 15 residues. The CDR3 reads CASSLSRRYTDTQYF. CDR3 nucleotide sequence: TGTGCCAGCAGTTTATCTCGGAGGTACACAGATACGCAGTATTTT.